This T cell receptor beta chain was obtained from a study of cytomegalovirus exposure and HLA in healthy donors. Amplification used 60 Vbeta primers and 13 Jbeta primers. TCRdb's copy holds only in-frame clones and misses some; the assay was immunoSEQ multiplex PCR. The repertoire holds 130,000 or so clones, with 74% as singletons. The CDR3 runs to 18 residues. V was clipped by 5 bases and J by 1 base, with 18 bases between them. Germline V lookup: CDR1 SNHLY, CDR2 FYNNEI. The clonotype was recovered from a man in his forties in good health and CMV-seropositive. The V and J genes are TRBV2 and TRBJ2-6; TRBD1 is a possible D gene (5 bases). The specimen sequenced was PBMCs. DNA for the CDR3: TGTGCCAGCAGTACACGACAGTGGCTCGGTTCTGGGGCCAACGTCCTGACTTTC. Protein product: CASSTRQWLGSGANVLTF.